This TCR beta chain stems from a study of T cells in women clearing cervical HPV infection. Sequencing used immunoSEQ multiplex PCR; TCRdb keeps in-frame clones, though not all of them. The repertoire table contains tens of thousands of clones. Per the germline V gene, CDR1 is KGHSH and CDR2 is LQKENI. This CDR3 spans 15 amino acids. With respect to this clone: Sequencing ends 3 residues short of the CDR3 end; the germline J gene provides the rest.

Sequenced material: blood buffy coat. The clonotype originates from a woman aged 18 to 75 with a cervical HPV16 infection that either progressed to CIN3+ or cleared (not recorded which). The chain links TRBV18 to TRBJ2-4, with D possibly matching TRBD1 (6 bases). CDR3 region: CASSPPGQPSVGQYF. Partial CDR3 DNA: TGTGCCAGCTCACCACCCGGACAGCCTTCGGTTGGT. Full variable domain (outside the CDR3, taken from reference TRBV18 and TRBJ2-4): NAGVMQNPRHLVRRRGQEARLRCSPMKGHSHVYWYRQLPEEGLKFMVYLQKENIIDESGMPKERFSAEFPKEGPSILRIQQVVRGDSAAYFCASSPPGQPSVGQYFGAGTRLSVL.